The table lists the clone carrying this T cell receptor (beta chain) with a few counts. What it recognizes is unknown. The CDR3 has 15 residues. Germline V gene lookup returns CDR1 LNHNV and CDR2 YYDKDF (reference sequence). V was pared by 0 bases and J by 2 bases, with 8 bases between. The sample comes from a study of early T cells in non-severe SARS-CoV-2 infection. Overall study: Chains stayed unpaired after sequencing of bulk RNA from unsorted whole blood. Broader study findings: VDJdb matching favored anti-spike CD8 responses, missing private and CD4 specificities.

Individual cDNA molecules were tagged with unique molecular identifiers, the study reported. TCRdb used MiXCR to reprocess the 5' RACE reads, holding one entry per CDR3 protein. Among approximately 29,000 distinct CDR3 sequences listed, about 6.6% were seen once. This chain connects TRBV15 to TRBJ1-3; no clear D. This TCR came from an adult who was a healthcare worker with PCR-confirmed SARS-CoV-2 infection or an uninfected control (not recorded which). The material sequenced was whole blood, taken at baseline. The CDR3 DNA sequence: TGTGCCACCAGCAGAGATCGTGGGACTGGAAACACCATATATTTT. Protein: CATSRDRGTGNTIYF. Looking up the rest from reference TRBV15 and TRBJ1-3 gives the full variable domain: DAMVIQNPRYQVTQFGKPVTLSCSQTLNHNVMYWYQQKSSQAPKLLFHYYDKDFNNEADTPDNFQSRRPNTSFCFLDIRSPGLGDTAMYLCATSRDRGTGNTIYFGEGSWLTVV.